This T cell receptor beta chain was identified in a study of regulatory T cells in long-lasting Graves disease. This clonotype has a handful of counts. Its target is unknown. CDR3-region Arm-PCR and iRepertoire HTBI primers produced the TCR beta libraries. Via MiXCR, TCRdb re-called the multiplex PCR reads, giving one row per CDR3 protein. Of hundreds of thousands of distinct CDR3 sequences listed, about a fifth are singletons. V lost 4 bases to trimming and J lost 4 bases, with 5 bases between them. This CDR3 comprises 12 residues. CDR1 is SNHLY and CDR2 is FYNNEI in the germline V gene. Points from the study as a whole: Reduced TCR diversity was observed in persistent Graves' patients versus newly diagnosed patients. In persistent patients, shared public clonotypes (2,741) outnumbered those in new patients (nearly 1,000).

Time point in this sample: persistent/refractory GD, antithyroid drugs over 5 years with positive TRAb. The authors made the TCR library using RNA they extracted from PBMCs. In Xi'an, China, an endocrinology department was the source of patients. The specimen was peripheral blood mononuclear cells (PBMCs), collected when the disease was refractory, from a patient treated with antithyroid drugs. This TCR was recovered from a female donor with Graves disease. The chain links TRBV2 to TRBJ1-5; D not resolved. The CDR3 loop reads CASSGRNQPQHF. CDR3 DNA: TGTGCCAGCAGTGGACGGAATCAGCCCCAGCATTTT.